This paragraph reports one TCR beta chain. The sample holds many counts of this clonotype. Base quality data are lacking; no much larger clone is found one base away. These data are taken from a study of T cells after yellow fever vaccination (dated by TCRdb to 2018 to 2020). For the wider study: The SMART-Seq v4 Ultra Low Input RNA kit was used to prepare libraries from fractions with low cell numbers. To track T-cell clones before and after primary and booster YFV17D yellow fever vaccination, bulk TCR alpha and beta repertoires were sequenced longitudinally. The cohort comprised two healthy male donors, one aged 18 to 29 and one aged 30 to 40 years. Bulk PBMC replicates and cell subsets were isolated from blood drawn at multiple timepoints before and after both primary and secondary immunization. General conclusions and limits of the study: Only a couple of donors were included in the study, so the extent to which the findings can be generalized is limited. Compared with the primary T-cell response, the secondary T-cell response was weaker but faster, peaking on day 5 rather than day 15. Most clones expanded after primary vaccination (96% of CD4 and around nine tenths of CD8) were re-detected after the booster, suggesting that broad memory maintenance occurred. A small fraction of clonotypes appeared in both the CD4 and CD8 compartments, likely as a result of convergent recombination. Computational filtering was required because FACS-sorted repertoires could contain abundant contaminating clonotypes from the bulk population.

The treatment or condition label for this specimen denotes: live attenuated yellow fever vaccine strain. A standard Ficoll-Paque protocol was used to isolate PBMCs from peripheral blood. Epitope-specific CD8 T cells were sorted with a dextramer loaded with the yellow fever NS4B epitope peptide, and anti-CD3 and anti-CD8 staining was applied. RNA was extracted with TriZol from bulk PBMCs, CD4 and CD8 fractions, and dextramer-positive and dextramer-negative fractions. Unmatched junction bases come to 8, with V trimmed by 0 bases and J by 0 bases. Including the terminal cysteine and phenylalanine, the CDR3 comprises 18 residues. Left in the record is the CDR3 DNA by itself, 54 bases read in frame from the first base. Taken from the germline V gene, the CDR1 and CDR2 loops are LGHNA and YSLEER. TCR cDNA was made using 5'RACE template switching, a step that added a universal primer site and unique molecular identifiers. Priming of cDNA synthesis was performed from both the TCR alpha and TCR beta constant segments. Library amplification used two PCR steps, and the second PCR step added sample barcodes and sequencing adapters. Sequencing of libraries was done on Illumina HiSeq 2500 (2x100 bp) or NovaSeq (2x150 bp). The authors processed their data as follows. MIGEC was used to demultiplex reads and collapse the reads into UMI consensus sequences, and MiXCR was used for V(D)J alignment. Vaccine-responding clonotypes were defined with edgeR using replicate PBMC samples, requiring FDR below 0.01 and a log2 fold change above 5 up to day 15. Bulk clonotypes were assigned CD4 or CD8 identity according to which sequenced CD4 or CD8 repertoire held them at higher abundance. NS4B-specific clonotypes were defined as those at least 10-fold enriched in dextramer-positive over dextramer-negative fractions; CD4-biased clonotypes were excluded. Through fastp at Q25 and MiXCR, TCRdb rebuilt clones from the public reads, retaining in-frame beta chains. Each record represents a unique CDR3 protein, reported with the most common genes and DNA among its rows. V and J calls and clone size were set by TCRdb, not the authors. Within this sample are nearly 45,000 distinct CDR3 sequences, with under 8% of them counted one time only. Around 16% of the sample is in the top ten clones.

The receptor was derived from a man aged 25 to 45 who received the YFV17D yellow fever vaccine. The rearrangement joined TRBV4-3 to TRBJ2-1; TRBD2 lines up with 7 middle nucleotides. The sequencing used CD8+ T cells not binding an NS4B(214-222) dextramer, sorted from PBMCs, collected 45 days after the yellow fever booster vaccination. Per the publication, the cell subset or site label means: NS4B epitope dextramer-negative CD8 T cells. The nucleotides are TGCGCCAGCAGCCAAGAGACAACTAGCGTGAGCTCCTACAATGAGCAGTTCTTC. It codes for CASSQETTSVSSYNEQFF.